This TCR beta chain was captured by sequencing in a study of blood T cell repertoires in COVID-19. Looking at the study overall: There were acute and convalescent COVID-19 samples, and they came from the United States, Italy and Spain. Sources were T cells, B-cell-depleted T cells, or PBMCs; the material itself was cDNA or gDNA.

Original handling: Nucleated cell number was recorded as an estimate derived from reference gene primer amplification. Generated by immunoSEQ multiplex PCR, the TCRdb table keeps only in-frame clones and is missing some. The V and J calls and clone size are taken from that table; D and trimming were inferred from the DNA. Of approximately 240,000 clones detected, around 90% appear once; the ten largest clones hold approximately 0.8%. The Seattle site enrolled patients during active infection and followed them longitudinally. This CDR3 is built from 13 residues. With 3 bases removed from V and 4 bases from J, the gap between germline ends came to 10 bases. The germline CDR1 and CDR2 sequences are SGHDT and YYEEEE.

This TCR was recovered from a man aged 30 to 39 with COVID-19, enrolled during active disease. The chain joins TRBV5-6 to TRBJ1-1; unclear D gene. What was sequenced was peripheral blood. CDR3 nucleotides: TGTGCCAGCAGCTGGGAGGTCGGCACTGAAGCTTTCTTT. Amino acid sequence: CASSWEVGTEAFF.